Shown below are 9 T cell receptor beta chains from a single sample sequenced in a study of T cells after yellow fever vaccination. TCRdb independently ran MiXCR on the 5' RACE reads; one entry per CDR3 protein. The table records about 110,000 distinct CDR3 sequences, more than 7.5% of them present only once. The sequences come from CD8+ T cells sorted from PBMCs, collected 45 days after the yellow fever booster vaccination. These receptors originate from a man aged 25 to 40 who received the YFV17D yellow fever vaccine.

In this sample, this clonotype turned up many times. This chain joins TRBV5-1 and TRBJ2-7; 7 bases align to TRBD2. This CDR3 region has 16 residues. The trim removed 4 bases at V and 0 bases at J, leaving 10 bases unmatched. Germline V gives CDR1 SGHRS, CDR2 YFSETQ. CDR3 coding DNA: TGCGCCAGCAGCCCCCGGGGGGTAGGGAGCTCCTACGAGCAGTACTTC. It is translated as CASSPRGVGSSYEQYF.

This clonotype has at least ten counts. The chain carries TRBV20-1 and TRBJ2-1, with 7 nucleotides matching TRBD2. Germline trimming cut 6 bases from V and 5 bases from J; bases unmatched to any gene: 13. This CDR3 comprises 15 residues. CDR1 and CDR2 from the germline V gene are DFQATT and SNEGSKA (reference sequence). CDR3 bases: TGCAGTGCCGGACAAGCGGGATCTTACAACAATGAGCAGTTCTTC. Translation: CSAGQAGSYNNEQFF.

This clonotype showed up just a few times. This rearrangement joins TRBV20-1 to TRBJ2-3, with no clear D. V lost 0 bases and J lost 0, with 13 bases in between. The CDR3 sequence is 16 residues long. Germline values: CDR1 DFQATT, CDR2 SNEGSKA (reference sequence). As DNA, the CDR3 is TGCAGTGCTAGAGATTATAGGCGCTCTAGCACAGATACGCAGTATTTT. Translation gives CSARDYRRSSTDTQYF.

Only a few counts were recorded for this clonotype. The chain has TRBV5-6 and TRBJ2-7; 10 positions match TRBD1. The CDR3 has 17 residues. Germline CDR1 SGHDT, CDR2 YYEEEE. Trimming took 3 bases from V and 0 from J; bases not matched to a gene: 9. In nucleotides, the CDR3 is TGTGCCAGCAGCTCGGGGGCGGGACAGGGGTTCTCCTACGAGCAGTACTTC. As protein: CASSSGAGQGFSYEQYF.

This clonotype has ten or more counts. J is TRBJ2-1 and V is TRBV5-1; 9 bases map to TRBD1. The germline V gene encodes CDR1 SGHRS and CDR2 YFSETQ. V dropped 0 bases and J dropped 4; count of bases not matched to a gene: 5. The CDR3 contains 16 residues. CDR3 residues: CASSLDPGQGYNEQFF. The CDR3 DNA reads TGCGCCAGCAGCTTGGATCCGGGACAGGGATACAATGAGCAGTTCTTC.

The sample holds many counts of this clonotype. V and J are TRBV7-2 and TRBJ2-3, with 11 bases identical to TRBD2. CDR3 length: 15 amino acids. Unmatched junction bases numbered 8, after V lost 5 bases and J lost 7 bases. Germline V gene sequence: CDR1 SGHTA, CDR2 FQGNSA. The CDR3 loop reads CASSPLAGGENTQYF. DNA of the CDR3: TGTGCCAGCAGCCCCTTAGCGGGAGGGGAGAATACGCAGTATTTT.

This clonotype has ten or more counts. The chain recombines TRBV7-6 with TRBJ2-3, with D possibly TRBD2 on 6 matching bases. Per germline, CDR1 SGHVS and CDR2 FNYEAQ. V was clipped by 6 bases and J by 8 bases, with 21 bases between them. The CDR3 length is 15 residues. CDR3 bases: TGTGCCAGCAGTTCCGGGACGGAGGGGTTTGGTACGCAGTATTTT. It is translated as CASSSGTEGFGTQYF.

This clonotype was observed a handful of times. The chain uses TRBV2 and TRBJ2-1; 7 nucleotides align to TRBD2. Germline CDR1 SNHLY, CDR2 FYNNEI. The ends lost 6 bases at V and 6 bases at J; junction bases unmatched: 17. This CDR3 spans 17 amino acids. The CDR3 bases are TGTGCCAGCAGAACCCCCCCAGCCGGCGGGAGAGGCAATGAGCAGTTCTTC. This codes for CASRTPPAGGRGNEQFF.

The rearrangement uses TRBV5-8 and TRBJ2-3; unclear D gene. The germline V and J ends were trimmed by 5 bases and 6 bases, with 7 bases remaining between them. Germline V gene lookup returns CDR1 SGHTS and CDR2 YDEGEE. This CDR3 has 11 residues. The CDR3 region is CASSQWDTQYF. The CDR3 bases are TGTGCCAGCAGTCAGTGGGATACGCAGTATTTT.